One and the same sample provided the 6 T cell receptor beta chains below, sequenced in a study of blood T cell repertoires in COVID-19 (dated by TCRdb to about 2020). The library was prepared using the immunoSEQ multiplex PCR assay. TCRdb mirrors the immuneACCESS table, restricted to in-frame sequences. Some clones are absent from its copies; in checked studies, under half trace to an unresolved V gene, and the reason for the others is unknown. In this sample the table shows fewer than 200,000 clones, around 82% of which occur a single time. Of the sample, under 13% falls within the top ten clones. The sample comprised peripheral blood. These receptors all come from an older man with active or convalescent COVID-19.

The genes are TRBV7-3 and TRBJ2-3; maybe TRBD2 (6 bases). V lost 5 bases, J lost 0 bases, and 12 bases lay in between. This CDR3 is 15 amino acids long. Germline V gene sequence: CDR1 SGHTA, CDR2 FQGTGA. DNA for the CDR3: TGTGCCAGCAGCCCAATGGGGGGAAGCACAGATACGCAGTATTTT. Protein sequence: CASSPMGGSTDTQYF.

The chain uses TRBV6-2 or TRBV6-3 and TRBJ2-6; possibly TRBD1 for D (6 bases). This CDR3 has 16 residues. V was pared by 6 bases and J by 0 bases, with 12 bases between. Germline V gives CDR1 MNHEY, CDR2 SVGEGT. CDR3: CASSGQKSSGANVLTF. The DNA of the CDR3 is TGTGCCAGCAGCGGACAGAAAAGCTCTGGGGCCAACGTCCTGACTTTC.

The chain has TRBV5-5 and TRBJ1-1; TRBD1 is a possible D gene (5 bases). CDR3 size: 14 residues. The germline CDR1 and CDR2 sequences are SGHKS and YYEKEE (reference sequence). With 3 bases removed from V and 0 bases from J, the gap between germline ends came to 9 bases. CDR3 protein: CASSSGDLNTEAFF. In DNA, the CDR3 is TGTGCCAGCAGCTCCGGGGACTTGAACACTGAAGCTTTCTTT.

This chain uses TRBV27 with TRBJ1-2; D is ambiguous. The ends were cut back, 6 bases at V and 7 bases at J, with 18 bases in the middle. The CDR3 has 14 amino acids. The germline CDR1 and CDR2 sequences are MNHEY and SMNVEV (reference sequence). The CDR3 spells CASSQSGSGGGYTF. CDR3 bases: TGTGCCAGCAGCCAAAGCGGCTCCGGAGGTGGCTACACCTTC.

The sample holds one count of this clone. The V gene is TRBV6-5, the J gene TRBJ1-2; 7 bases agree with TRBD1. From germline, CDR1 is MNHEY and CDR2 SVGAGI. Losses at the gene ends were 0 bases for V and 4 bases for J; bases not matched to a gene: 5. The CDR3 loop spans 15 amino acids. CDR3 sequence reads: CASSYSPRTGYGYTF. The CDR3 nucleotides read TGTGCCAGCAGTTACTCGCCTAGGACAGGCTATGGCTACACCTTC.

The chain joins TRBV5-5 to TRBJ1-1; TRBD1 aligns across 9 bases. The CDR3 has 15 amino acids. Trimming cost V 4 bases and J 5 bases; bases outside gene matches: 9. Germline-derived CDR1 and CDR2 are SGHKS and YYEKEE (reference sequence). CDR3 sequence: CASSPYRDRVTEAFF. The DNA of the CDR3 is TGTGCCAGCAGCCCGTACCGGGACAGGGTGACTGAAGCTTTCTTT. The full variable domain, its missing parts supplied by reference TRBV5-5 and TRBJ1-1, is DAGVTQSPTHLIKTRGQQVTLRCSPISGHKSVSWYQQVLGQGPQFIFQYYEKEERGRGNFPDRFSARQFPNYSSELNVNALLLGDSALYLCASSPYRDRVTEAFFGQGTRLTVV.